This T cell receptor beta chain was observed in a study of T cells in Graves' hyperthyroidism and ophthalmopathy (dated by TCRdb to the late 2010s). Concerning the study at large: Peripheral blood samples were taken at the time of initial diagnosis, prior to any treatment. Whether ophthalmopathy could be predicted prospectively was tested in an independent validation cohort made up of roughly 19 hyperthyroidism patients plus 17 patients who later progressed to ophthalmopathy. Once sampling was done, hyperthyroidism patients were given methimazole at a starting dose of 30 mg daily, whereas ophthalmopathy patients were given high-dose intravenous methylprednisolone. The roughly 91 discovery patients were randomly divided into training and test sets at a 7:3 ratio. The study also compared thyroid tissue and blood T-cell repertoires from a handful of Graves' hyperthyroidism patients. TCR V-J signatures able to tell the groups apart were searched for in a discovery cohort of approximately 95 patients, of whom approximately 40 had Graves' ophthalmopathy and more than 55 had stable Graves' hyperthyroidism. The paper reports TCR Vbeta CDR3 sequencing of approximately 140 peripheral blood samples: 43 ophthalmopathy, approximately 74 hyperthyroidism and around 17 progressor patients.

In the ophthalmopathy patients, disease was moderately to severely active, with a Clinical Activity Score of 3 or more, a NOSPECS grade of 4 or more, and a duration of less than 3 months. Patients with uncontrolled infections, other autoimmune diseases, pregnancy or lactation were excluded. Clinical symptoms, serum thyroxine and TRAb, thyroid ultrasound, and orbital computed tomography formed the basis for the diagnoses. PBMCs were separated from 7.5 to 10 ml of fresh peripheral blood using Ficoll-Paque density gradient centrifugation. Trizol reagent was used to extract total RNA, and RNA quality was then checked on an Agilent 2100 Bioanalyzer. Amplification of TCR beta CDR3 regions was carried out from RNA transcripts. For the first round of RT-PCR on the TCR CDR3, the HTBI primer set was used together with the Qiagen OneStep RT-PCR kit. Libraries were constructed in a second round of multiplex PCR, after which size selection and purification were carried out. Paired-end sequencing of the libraries was performed with 100 bp reads on an Illumina HiSeq2000. Processing in the source paper ran as follows. Raw data were processed with SOAPnuke, discarding reads with adapters, uncalled bases, mean Phred below 15, or no exact constant-primer or identifier match. COPE v1.2.5 was used to merge the high-quality paired reads, and each unique nucleotide sequence was defined as a clonotype. MiTCR v1.1 was used to align clonotypes to the IMGT TRBV, TRBD and TRBJ reference segments. The analysis included only V-J combinations with a frequency above 0.0001, which together covered over 98% of the repertoires. The TCS score was defined as F50 (clonal expansion) divided by E x V (chaos), with BLOSUM62-based TCRdist calculated between CDR3 peptides within each V-J. Welch's t-statistics and random forest reduced 450 to 600 V-J features to about 13, which were used in a naive Bayes classifier (R e1071). The public reads were quality trimmed at Q25 with fastp and then assembled into clones with MiXCR by TCRdb, keeping productive beta chains. Rows with a matching CDR3 protein are joined into one entry that keeps the most common DNA and genes. In this record, the V and J calls reflect TCRdb's handling and not the investigators' own analysis. This sample gives about 640,000 distinct CDR3 sequences in total; 20% of them show up just once. In total, the top ten clones hold 34% of the sample.

V loses 5 bases, J loses 6 bases, and the germline ends lie 8 bases apart. Based on the germline V gene (reference sequence), the CDR1 and CDR2 sequences are SGHAT and FQDESV. The CDR3, from cysteine to phenylalanine, totals 11 residues. Of all the DNA, just the CDR3 is kept, 33 bases in frame from base 1. Worth noting for this clonotype: No antigen is known for it. Base quality data are lacking; no much larger clone is found one base away.

Study-wide conclusions, independent of this receptor: No statistical method was used to fix the sample size in advance, and group allocation was not hidden from the investigators. In validation, progression to ophthalmopathy was predicted by the model with roughly 71% sensitivity and approximately 78% specificity, a median of 6.5 months before onset. Most expanded thyroid clonotypes (frequency above 0.001) were also detected in blood, a finding suggesting that blood repertoires may reflect thyroid immune responses. A model built on a 13 V-J signature distinguished ophthalmopathy from stable hyperthyroidism, reaching about 88% sensitivity and approximately 81% specificity in cross-validation and 80%/75% in testing.

The receptor comes from a man aged 25 to 40 with Graves' ophthalmopathy. Sequencing input: blood. The rearrangement joined TRBV11-1 to TRBJ2-7, with TRBD2 tentatively as D gene (6 bases match). DNA sequence: TGTGCCAGCAGCCGACTAGGCGAGCAGTACTTC. The encoded protein is CASSRLGEQYF.